This T cell receptor beta chain was recovered during a study of blood T cell repertoires in COVID-19. Study-level background: There were acute and convalescent COVID-19 samples, and they came from the United States, Italy and Spain. Sources were T cells, B-cell-depleted T cells, or PBMCs; the material itself was cDNA or gDNA.

Per germline, CDR1 MDHEN and CDR2 SYDVKM. The CDR3 length is 13 residues. V was cut by 6 bases and J by 6 bases, with 12 bases left in between. The protocol was immunoSEQ multiplex PCR, while the TCRdb copy is restricted to in-frame clones and leaves out a portion. The sample consists of 20,000 to 25,000 clones, about 89% of them appearing once. The chain carries TRBV28 and TRBJ1-5; a possible D gene is TRBD1 (6 bases). Material: peripheral blood. This receptor was obtained from a human donor with active COVID-19. The donor label of this sample is uncertain. The CDR3 nucleotides are TGTGCCAGCAGGGGGACCAGGGGTCAGCCCCAGCATTTT. Residues: CASRGTRGQPQHF.